The clone carrying this T cell receptor (beta chain) was counted between two and nine times. As processed by the authors: For nucleated cells, counts were estimated from reference gene primer amplification. Assay used: immunoSEQ multiplex PCR; TCRdb lists only in-frame clones, some missing. V, J and clone size are those of that table, while D and trimming were read from the DNA. The table records 140,000 or so clones, roughly 84% of them present only once. This specimen comes from a study of blood T cell repertoires in COVID-19. The wider study: T cells, B-cell-depleted T cells, or PBMCs supplied cDNA or gDNA.

Trimming removed 2 bases from V and 2 bases from J; junction bases left unmatched: 3. The CDR3 contains 14 residues. Germline CDR1 and CDR2: MNHEY and SVGAGI. The TCR sequence derives from a human donor with acute or convalescent COVID-19. The donor label of this sample is uncertain. The chain is built from TRBV6-5 and TRBJ2-7, with TRBD1 matching over 7 bases. The source material was peripheral blood. The CDR3 reads CASSYTDRAYEQYF. The CDR3 DNA follows: TGTGCCAGCAGTTACACCGACAGGGCCTACGAGCAGTACTTC.